A single sample gave rise to the 28 T cell receptor beta chains below, sequenced in a study of PD-1 blockade in classical Hodgkin lymphoma. All patients experienced relapse after autologous stem cell transplantation, and brentuximab vedotin exposure was variable. Method: immunoSEQ multiplex PCR; TCRdb's copy keeps in-frame clones and lacks some. The sample records around 16,000 clones, approximately 88% being singletons. The specimen was peripheral blood mononuclear cells (PBMCs), collected before the second cycle of nivolumab. The origin of the receptors is a human donor with classical Hodgkin lymphoma.

The chain uses TRBV5-1 and TRBJ2-3; D is possibly TRBD1 or TRBD2 (6 bases each). CDR1 and CDR2 (germline): SGHRS, YFSETQ. The CDR3 is 13 amino acids. V was clipped by 0 bases and J by 14 bases, with 16 bases between them. CDR3 in amino acids: CASSLEGGTFGYF. As DNA, the CDR3 is TGCGCCAGCAGCTTGGAGGGGGGCACGTTCGGGTATTTT.

This chain uses TRBV5-6 with TRBJ1-6, with D uncertain. Germline CDR1 is SGHDT and CDR2 is YYEEEE. The CDR3 is 14 residues long. Trimming took off 3 bases at V and 10 bases at J, with 14 bases between the two ends. The CDR3 nucleotides are TGTGCCAGCAGCTGGGCTGAACCAATATCACCCCTCCACTTT. As protein: CASSWAEPISPLHF.

This clone was detected a few times. The chain employs TRBV5-1 and TRBJ1-5; D may be TRBD1 (5 bases). Trimming stripped 4 bases from V and 6 bases from J, with 11 bases between. This CDR3 has 13 residues. Germline CDR1 SGHRS, CDR2 YFSETQ. Written as DNA, the CDR3 is TGCGCCAGCAGCGGGGGTGAAGGTCAGCCCCAGCATTTT. Translation gives CASSGGEGQPQHF.

This chain uses TRBV10-1 with TRBJ2-2, with D tentatively TRBD1 (6 bases). V was pared by 2 bases and J by 4 bases, with 14 bases between. The CDR3 sequence is 16 residues long. The V gene's germline CDR1 is WNHNN and CDR2 SYGVQD (reference sequence). CDR3 sequence reads: CASSESRGSGTGELFF. The CDR3 nucleotides are TGCGCCAGCAGTGAGAGCAGGGGTTCGGGCACCGGGGAGCTGTTTTTT.

This chain links TRBV10-3 with TRBJ2-7, with 7 bases identical to TRBD1. V lost 1 base and J lost 4; bases outside the gene matches: 16. CDR1 ENHRY and CDR2 SYGVKD come from the germline V gene. The CDR3 sequence is 18 residues long. CDR3: CAISELGWGQFNSYEQYF. CDR3 DNA: TGTGCCATCAGTGAGTTGGGCTGGGGACAGTTCAATTCTTACGAGCAGTACTTC.

This sequence joins TRBV28 and TRBJ1-1; D might be TRBD1 (5 bases). The germline gives CDR1 MDHEN, CDR2 SYDVKM. There are 14 residues in the CDR3. Trimming stripped 7 bases from V and 0 bases from J, with 12 bases between. CDR3 sequence: CASTLRGLNTEAFF. DNA of the CDR3: TGTGCCAGCACCCTAAGGGGACTGAACACTGAAGCTTTCTTT.

The rearrangement links TRBV7-8 to TRBJ1-4; no clear D. V lost 1 base to trimming and J lost 7 bases, with 7 bases between them. This CDR3 has 13 amino acids. The germline V gene encodes CDR1 SGHVS and CDR2 FQNEAQ. The CDR3 loop is CASSLGVFEKLFF. The CDR3 region has the DNA TGTGCCAGCAGCTTAGGAGTCTTTGAAAAACTGTTTTTT. The entire variable domain, with the rest obtained from reference TRBV7-8 and TRBJ1-4, is as follows: GAGVSQSPRYKVAKRGQDVALRCDPISGHVSLFWYQQALGQGPEFLTYFQNEAQLDKSGLPSDRFFAERPEGSVSTLKIQRTQQEDSAVYLCASSLGVFEKLFFGSGTQLSVL.

This chain links TRBV6-1 with TRBJ1-5, with a possible D match to TRBD1 (6 bases). CDR3 length equals 13 residues. Germline loops: CDR1 MNHNS, CDR2 SASEGT. The V gene lost 5 bases and the J gene lost 5 bases, with 10 bases spanning the gap. The CDR3 sequence is CASSMGGHQPQHF. The CDR3 nucleotides read TGTGCCAGCAGTATGGGGGGGCATCAGCCCCAGCATTTT.

The genes are TRBV6-1 and TRBJ2-1, with 14 bases identical to TRBD2. CDR3 length: 15 amino acids. V lost 8 bases to trimming and J lost 4 bases; unmatched junction nucleotides: 4. Germline V lookup: CDR1 MNHNS, CDR2 SASEGT. The CDR3: CASCRLAGGYNEQFF. The CDR3 bases are TGTGCCAGCTGTCGACTAGCGGGGGGGTACAATGAGCAGTTCTTC.

This clone was found once. The gene calls are TRBV5-1 and TRBJ2-3; no definite D call. V lost 0 bases, J lost 8 bases, and 7 bases lay in between. CDR3 length: 12 residues. In germline, CDR1 is SGHRS, CDR2 YFSETQ. The CDR3 is CASSLGQATQYF. In DNA form, the CDR3 reads TGCGCCAGCAGCTTGGGGCAGGCTACGCAGTATTTT. The full variable domain, in which reference TRBV5-1 and TRBJ2-3 provide the parts outside the CDR3, is KAGVTQTPRYLIKTRGQQVTLSCSPISGHRSVSWYQQTPGQGLQFLFEYFSETQRNKGNFPGRFSGRQFSNSRSEMNVSTLELGDSALYLCASSLGQATQYFGPGTRLTVL.

This clone was counted once. The CDR3 protein is CASSLTWREGVTGELFF. As DNA, the CDR3 is TGTGCCAGCAGCTTAACGTGGCGGGAGGGGGTCACCGGGGAGCTGTTTTTT. The chain has TRBV7-6 and TRBJ2-2; 9 positions agree with TRBD2. From germline, CDR1 is SGHVS and CDR2 FNYEAQ. This CDR3 contains 17 residues. V dropped 2 bases and J dropped 4; count of bases not matched to a gene: 8.

The gene calls are TRBV6-5 and TRBJ2-7; maybe TRBD1 (6 bases). Germline V gene data show CDR1 as MNHEY and CDR2 as SVGAGI. The CDR3 is made up of 15 amino acids. V lost 4 bases and J 1 base, leaving 14 bases between the germline ends. The CDR3 nucleotides are TGTGCCAGCAGTTCTTGGACAGCCTCATCCTACGAGCAGTACTTC. It codes for CASSSWTASSYEQYF.

The rearrangement joins TRBV6-4 to TRBJ2-2, with TRBD1 as a possible D gene (6 bases). This CDR3 region has 16 residues. Germline lookup yields CDR1 MRHNA and CDR2 SNTAGT. V lost 4 bases to trimming and J lost 1 base, with 13 bases between them. The CDR3 bases are TGTGCCAGCAGTGTATCTAGGACAGAGAACACCGGGGAGCTGTTTTTT. Protein product: CASSVSRTENTGELFF.

This clone is a singleton in its sample. DNA for the CDR3: TGTGCCAGCAGCGTAGAAGGGACAGTCACAGGAAACACCATATATTTT. Amino acids: CASSVEGTVTGNTIYF. The V and J genes are TRBV9 and TRBJ1-3; 7 nucleotides agree with TRBD1. Trimming cost V 0 bases and J 4 bases; bases outside gene matches: 7. There are 16 residues in the CDR3. Germline CDR1 SGDLS, CDR2 YYNGEE.

The chain recombines TRBV7-3 with TRBJ2-7, with D possibly being TRBD2 (5 bases). Germline lookup yields CDR1 SGHTA and CDR2 FQGTGA. This CDR3 has 18 amino acids. Trimming removed 2 bases from V and 6 bases from J, with 26 bases in between. The CDR3 DNA reads as TGTGCCAGCAGCTTAGGGCCCCCGAGTTCGGGGTTAGGGCGCGAGCAGTACTTC. Its translation is CASSLGPPSSGLGREQYF.

This rearrangement joins TRBV4-1 to TRBJ1-5, with 7 bases identical to TRBD1. The trim removed 4 bases at V and 4 bases at J, leaving 4 bases unmatched. This CDR3 contains 14 residues. The germline gives CDR1 MGHRA, CDR2 YSYEKL. The CDR3 DNA reads as TGCGCCAGCAGCCTAGGACAGGCTAATCAGCCCCAGCATTTT. Its translation is CASSLGQANQPQHF.

In this sample, this clone turned up a few times. The V call is TRBV5-1, the J call TRBJ1-6; tentatively, D is TRBD1 (5 bases). Trimming took 0 bases from V and 10 from J, leaving 11 bases between them. The CDR3 spans 14 residues. The germline V gene encodes CDR1 SGHRS and CDR2 YFSETQ. The CDR3 is CASSLEVSGSPLHF. Here the CDR3 DNA reads TGCGCCAGCAGCTTGGAGGTGTCAGGGTCACCCCTCCACTTT.

The V and J genes are TRBV10-2 and TRBJ2-7; 9 bases align to TRBD2. CDR1 and CDR2 (germline): WSHSY, SAAADI. The CDR3 contains 17 residues. V trimming: 0 bases; J trimming: 3 bases; junction bases outside the gene matches: 9. The CDR3, as DNA: TGCGCCAGCAGTGAGTCGACGCTAGCGGGACTAATCTACGAGCAGTACTTC. This sequence encodes CASSESTLAGLIYEQYF.

The chain has TRBV7-8 and TRBJ2-5; D possibly matches TRBD1 or TRBD2 (5 bases each). V was clipped by 4 bases and J by 4 bases, with 16 bases between them. Looked up from germline, CDR1 is SGHVS and CDR2 is FQNEAQ. This CDR3 has 15 residues. In DNA form, the CDR3 reads TGTGCCAGCAGCTACCTGGGACCCAACTCAGAGACCCAGTACTTC. Translating gives CASSYLGPNSETQYF.

This chain joins TRBV10-3 and TRBJ1-1, with TRBD1 matching over 10 bases. The CDR3 length is 14 residues. Germline lookup yields CDR1 ENHRY and CDR2 SYGVKD. V trimming: 4 bases; J trimming: 3 bases; junction bases outside the gene matches: 2. CDR3 in DNA: TGTGCCATCAGTGGGGACAGGGGCGACACTGAAGCTTTCTTT. Protein product: CAISGDRGDTEAFF.

The CDR3 is CASSVESGGAGDTQYF. CDR3 bases: TGTGCCAGCAGCGTCGAGAGCGGGGGGGCTGGAGATACGCAGTATTTT. The chain uses TRBV9 and TRBJ2-3, with 10 nucleotides matching TRBD2. The CDR3 consists of 16 residues. J gave up 5 bases and V 2 bases, and 8 bases lay outside the gene matches. Germline CDR1 is SGDLS and CDR2 is YYNGEE.

The chain couples TRBV5-1 to TRBJ2-6; tentative D call: TRBD1 (6 bases). Trimming stripped 0 bases from V and 1 base from J, with 8 bases between. CDR1 is SGHRS and CDR2 is YFSETQ in the germline V gene. The CDR3 length is 16 residues. The CDR3 sequence is CASSLGTGSGANVLTF. The DNA of the CDR3 is TGCGCCAGCAGCTTGGGCACAGGGTCTGGGGCCAACGTCCTGACTTTC.

The chain carries TRBV7-3 and TRBJ2-1; maybe TRBD1 (6 bases). Germline CDR1 is SGHTA and CDR2 is FQGTGA. This CDR3 is 15 amino acids long. The germline V and J ends were trimmed by 3 bases and 8 bases, with 17 bases remaining between them. In DNA, the CDR3 is TGTGCCAGCAGCTTGGCTCTCACAGGGCGGGATGAGCAGTTCTTC. Amino acids: CASSLALTGRDEQFF.

The chain links TRBV6-6 to TRBJ1-1, with D uncertain. This CDR3 has 14 amino acids. V was cut by 5 bases and J by 4 bases, with 14 bases left in between. CDR1 is MNHNY and CDR2 is SVGAGI in the germline V gene (reference sequence). CDR3 sequence reads: CASSRPSRATEAFF. DNA of the CDR3: TGTGCCAGCAGTCGGCCTTCCCGGGCCACTGAAGCTTTCTTT.

This chain links TRBV28 with TRBJ2-3; no clear D. V gave up 8 bases and J gave up 5 bases, with 14 bases separating them. This CDR3 region has 13 residues. CDR1 MDHEN and CDR2 SYDVKM come from the germline V gene. CDR3: CASSSRSVDTQYF. The CDR3 DNA is TGTGCCAGCTCCTCCCGGTCGGTAGATACGCAGTATTTT.

In DNA, the CDR3 is TGTGCCAGCAGTTCGCCCGGGAACTATGGCTACACCTTC. Protein sequence: CASSSPGNYGYTF. The chain couples TRBV6-5 to TRBJ1-2; D not certain. Germline values: CDR1 MNHEY, CDR2 SVGAGI. V was trimmed by 4 bases and J by 2 bases, leaving 8 bases between them. This CDR3 has 13 amino acids.

This clone was counted between two and nine times. This CDR3 reads CASSLRIDYNEQFF. DNA for the CDR3: TGCGCCAGCAGCTTACGGATCGATTACAATGAGCAGTTCTTC. This rearrangement joins TRBV5-1 to TRBJ2-1; no firm D call. Deletions cut 2 bases from V and 4 bases from J, with 10 bases between. Germline V gene lookup returns CDR1 SGHRS and CDR2 YFSETQ. This CDR3 has 14 amino acids. The variable domain in full, completed from reference TRBV5-1 and TRBJ2-1, reads KAGVTQTPRYLIKTRGQQVTLSCSPISGHRSVSWYQQTPGQGLQFLFEYFSETQRNKGNFPGRFSGRQFSNSRSEMNVSTLELGDSALYLCASSLRIDYNEQFFGPGTRLTVL.

The chain joins TRBV11-1 to TRBJ1-1; 11 bases are shared with TRBD1. V gave up 6 bases and J gave up 4 bases; unmatched junction bases: 7. The CDR3 totals 15 residues. The germline V gene has CDR1 SGHAT and CDR2 FQDESV (reference sequence). CDR3 nucleotide sequence: TGTGCCAGCAGTTTCGGCGGGACAGGGGGCACTGAAGCTTTCTTT. Amino acid sequence: CASSFGGTGGTEAFF. Full variable domain (rest looked up from reference TRBV11-1 and TRBJ1-1): EAEVAQSPRYKITEKSQAVAFWCDPISGHATLYWYRQILGQGPELLVQFQDESVVDDSQLPKDRFSAERLKGVDSTLKIQPAELGDSAMYLCASSFGGTGGTEAFFGQGTRLTVV.